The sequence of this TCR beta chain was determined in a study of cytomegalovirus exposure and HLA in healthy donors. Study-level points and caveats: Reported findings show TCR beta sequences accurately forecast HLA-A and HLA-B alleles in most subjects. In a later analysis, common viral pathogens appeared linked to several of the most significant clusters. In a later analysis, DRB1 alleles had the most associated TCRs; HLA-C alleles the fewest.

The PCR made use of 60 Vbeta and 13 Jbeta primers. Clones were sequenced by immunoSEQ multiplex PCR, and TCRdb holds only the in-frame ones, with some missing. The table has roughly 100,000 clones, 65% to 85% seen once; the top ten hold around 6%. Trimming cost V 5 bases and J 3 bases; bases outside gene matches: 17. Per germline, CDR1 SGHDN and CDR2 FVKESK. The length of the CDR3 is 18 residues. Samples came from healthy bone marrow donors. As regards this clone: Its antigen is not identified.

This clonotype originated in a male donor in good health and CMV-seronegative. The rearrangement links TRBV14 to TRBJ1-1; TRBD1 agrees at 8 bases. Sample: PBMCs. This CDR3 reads CASSGPGGAVPIHTEAFF. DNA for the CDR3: TGTGCCAGCAGCGGACCAGGGGGCGCGGTCCCCATCCACACTGAAGCTTTCTTT.